This passage covers 7 T cell receptor beta chains from one sample sequenced in a study of cytotoxic CD8 clonotypes in ibrutinib-treated CLL. Repertoires were generated with immunoSEQ multiplex PCR, while TCRdb's copy carries only in-frame clones and drops some. The sample lists around 140,000 clones; around 82% were seen once. Sequencing was performed on PBMCs, taken after 36 months of ibrutinib treatment. The source is a human donor with chronic lymphocytic leukemia.

The V call is TRBV10-1, the J call TRBJ2-5; 10 positions agree with TRBD1. The CDR3 covers 16 residues. Trimming took 4 bases from V and 2 from J; bases not matched to a gene: 7. From germline, CDR1 is WNHNN and CDR2 SYGVQD (reference sequence). For the CDR3, the DNA is TGCGCCAGCAGTGGACGGACAGGGGGGAAACAAGAGACCCAGTACTTC. As protein: CASSGRTGGKQETQYF.

The chain uses TRBV7-8 and TRBJ2-3; the match to TRBD2 covers 8 bases. The CDR3 loop spans 17 amino acids. J was trimmed by 3 bases and V by 5 bases; bases with no gene match: 13. The germline V gene has CDR1 SGHVS and CDR2 FQNEAQ. As DNA, the CDR3 is TGTGCCAGCAGCACCCGTATTAGCGGGATGGTAACAGATACGCAGTATTTT. This codes for CASSTRISGMVTDTQYF.

The CDR3 region has the DNA TGCAGCGTTGAAGCAGGGGGCGCCCCTGGAAACACCATATATTTT. This gives the protein CSVEAGGAPGNTIYF. The chain recombines TRBV29-1 with TRBJ1-3, with TRBD1 matching over 8 bases. The V gene's germline CDR1 is SQVTM and CDR2 ANQGSEA. Trimming at V came to 1 base and at J to 2 bases, leaving 4 bases not matched to a gene. The CDR3 is 15 residues long.

The chain couples TRBV19 to TRBJ2-1, with TRBD1 as a possible D gene (6 bases). Trimming took 5 bases from V and 12 from J, leaving 20 bases between them. The CDR3 has 14 residues. CDR1 and CDR2 (germline): LNHDA, SQIVND (reference sequence). The CDR3 nucleotides are TGTGCCAGTAGTCCCCCCGGCAGGGGAGTCGGGCAGTTCTTC. Its protein product is CASSPPGRGVGQFF.

This clone was seen a few times. The chain recombines TRBV18 with TRBJ1-1; D unclear. The V gene lost 3 bases and the J gene lost 3 bases, with 8 bases spanning the gap. CDR1 and CDR2 (germline): KGHSH, LQKENI. This CDR3 is built from 13 residues. CDR3 loop: CASSPNTDTEAFF. The CDR3 nucleotides read TGTGCCAGCTCACCCAACACGGACACTGAAGCTTTCTTT. The full variable domain, completed using reference TRBV18 and TRBJ1-1, is NAGVMQNPRHLVRRRGQEARLRCSPMKGHSHVYWYRQLPEEGLKFMVYLQKENIIDESGMPKERFSAEFPKEGPSILRIQQVVRGDSAAYFCASSPNTDTEAFFGQGTRLTVV.

The genes are TRBV7-2 and TRBJ2-1; the D is unclear. Germline V lookup: CDR1 SGHTA, CDR2 FQGNSA. The CDR3 consists of 15 residues. The ends were cut back, 2 bases at V and 5 bases at J, with 13 bases in the middle. CDR3: CASSLRDYPDNEQFF. The CDR3 coding sequence is TGTGCCAGCAGCTTAAGGGATTACCCTGACAATGAGCAGTTCTTC.

CDR3 sequence (DNA): TGTGCCAGCAGCTTGCGATTTGGCGGGAGCCCAGATACGCAGTATTTT. Encoded protein: CASSLRFGGSPDTQYF. This sequence joins TRBV11-3 and TRBJ2-3; 7 bases are a match to TRBD2. CDR1 and CDR2 from the germline V gene are SGHNT and YENEEA. J gave up 4 bases and V 3 bases, and 10 bases lay outside the gene matches. The CDR3 totals 16 residues.